This is a list of T cell receptor beta chains from one sample in a study of cytomegalovirus exposure and HLA in healthy donors. Only in-frame clones appear in the TCRdb table, and some are missing; sequencing was by immunoSEQ multiplex PCR. The sample records 95,000 to 150,000 clones, 80% to 85% being singletons. Sequencing was carried out using PBMCs. The receptor set was obtained from a young man in good health and CMV-seronegative. Both conserved end residues are part of each CDR3. A D gene is named only where the DNA matches it firmly. The listing skips clone size in some rows; elsewhere it reads once, few, many or a size class.

cdr3_aa: CASSNPGLAGYEQYF; cdr3_nt: TGTGCCAGCAGTAACCCGGGACTAGCGGGCTACGAGCAGTACTTC; d_call: TRBD2; j_call: TRBJ2-7; clone_size: -; v_call: TRBV6-6
cdr3_aa: CASSDRGQGISPLHF; cdr3_nt: TGTGCCAGCAGTGATCGGGGACAGGGGATATCACCCCTCCACTTT; d_call: TRBD1; j_call: TRBJ1-6; clone_size: few; v_call: TRBV2
cdr3_aa: CASSLALAGAYNEQFF; cdr3_nt: TGTGCCAGCAGCTTAGCTCTAGCGGGAGCTTACAATGAGCAGTTCTTC; d_call: TRBD2; j_call: TRBJ2-1; clone_size: -; v_call: TRBV7-9
cdr3_aa: CSVEPAGGETQYF; cdr3_nt: TGCAGCGTTGAACCCGCCGGGGGAGAGACCCAGTACTTC; d_call: -; j_call: TRBJ2-5; clone_size: -; v_call: TRBV29-1
cdr3_aa: CASSVGLAGYEQYF; cdr3_nt: TGTGCCAGCAGTGTGGGGCTAGCGGGGTACGAGCAGTACTTC; d_call: TRBD2; j_call: TRBJ2-7; clone_size: once; v_call: TRBV6-5
cdr3_aa: CASSSQTSGGADTQYF; cdr3_nt: TGCGCCAGCAGCTCCCAGACTAGCGGGGGGGCAGATACGCAGTATTTT; d_call: TRBD2; j_call: TRBJ2-3; clone_size: -; v_call: TRBV5-1
cdr3_aa: CASSVASGGPGEQFF; cdr3_nt: TGTGCCAGCAGCGTAGCTAGCGGGGGCCCTGGCGAGCAGTTCTTC; d_call: TRBD2; j_call: TRBJ2-1; clone_size: -; v_call: TRBV9
cdr3_aa: CVSSGVTGATNEKLFF; cdr3_nt: TGTGTCAGCAGCGGGGTTACAGGGGCAACTAATGAAAAACTGTTTTTT; d_call: TRBD1; j_call: TRBJ1-4; clone_size: once; v_call: TRBV9
cdr3_aa: CASRDSTNYGYTF; cdr3_nt: TGTGCCAGCCGGGACAGTACTAACTATGGCTACACCTTC; d_call: TRBD1; j_call: TRBJ1-2; clone_size: -; v_call: TRBV28
cdr3_aa: CASSPRGQGYNEQFF; cdr3_nt: TGTGCTAGTTCCCCACGGGGACAGGGGTACAATGAGCAGTTCTTC; d_call: TRBD1; j_call: TRBJ2-1; clone_size: -; v_call: TRBV12-5
cdr3_aa: CASSNNRDSYEQYF; cdr3_nt: TGTGCCAGCAGTAACAACAGGGATTCCTACGAGCAGTACTTC; d_call: -; j_call: TRBJ2-7; clone_size: few; v_call: TRBV6-5
cdr3_aa: CASSLQEDGYTF; cdr3_nt: TGTGCCAGCAGCTTGCAGGAGGACGGCTACACCTTC; d_call: -; j_call: TRBJ1-2; clone_size: -; v_call: TRBV5-4
cdr3_aa: CASSTRTVLNSPLHF; cdr3_nt: TGTGCCAGTAGTACCCGGACAGTTTTAAATTCACCCCTCCACTTT; d_call: -; j_call: TRBJ1-6; clone_size: -; v_call: TRBV19
cdr3_aa: CASSLATGGSYNSPLHF; cdr3_nt: TGCGCCAGCAGCTTGGCAACAGGGGGATCTTATAATTCACCCCTCCACTTT; d_call: TRBD1; j_call: TRBJ1-6; clone_size: -; v_call: TRBV5-1
cdr3_aa: CASSPWNRGGYEQYF; cdr3_nt: TGTGCCAGCAGCCCATGGAACAGGGGCGGCTACGAGCAGTACTTC; d_call: TRBD1; j_call: TRBJ2-7; clone_size: -; v_call: TRBV9
cdr3_aa: CASSPIPGTGAYIDQPQHF; cdr3_nt: TGTGCCAGCTCACCGATACCCGGGACAGGGGCGTACATAGATCAGCCCCAGCATTTT; d_call: TRBD1; j_call: TRBJ1-5; clone_size: -; v_call: TRBV18
cdr3_aa: CASILPVPGFSSYEQYF; cdr3_nt: TGTGCCAGCATCTTACCAGTACCGGGATTTAGCTCCTACGAGCAGTACTTC; d_call: -; j_call: TRBJ2-7; clone_size: once; v_call: TRBV27
cdr3_aa: CASSERNRTGTNYGYTF; cdr3_nt: TGTGCCAGCAGTGAAAGGAACCGGACAGGCACTAACTATGGCTACACCTTC; d_call: TRBD1; j_call: TRBJ1-2; clone_size: -; v_call: TRBV2
cdr3_aa: CASGFTAGYTDTQYF; cdr3_nt: TGCGCCAGCGGCTTCACGGCGGGCTACACAGATACGCAGTATTTT; d_call: -; j_call: TRBJ2-3; clone_size: -; v_call: TRBV5-1
cdr3_aa: CASSQTGDRPNEQFF; cdr3_nt: TGTGCCAGCAGCCAAACGGGGGATAGGCCCAATGAGCAGTTCTTC; d_call: -; j_call: TRBJ2-1; clone_size: -; v_call: TRBV14
cdr3_aa: CASSLVWDRAEAFF; cdr3_nt: TGTGCCAGCAGCTTGGTATGGGACAGAGCTGAAGCTTTCTTT; d_call: TRBD1; j_call: TRBJ1-1; clone_size: few; v_call: TRBV5-8
cdr3_aa: CASTLVGGASSYNEQFF; cdr3_nt: TGTGCCAGCACCTTGGTAGGGGGCGCGAGCTCCTACAATGAGCAGTTCTTC; d_call: TRBD1; j_call: TRBJ2-1; clone_size: -; v_call: TRBV5-6
cdr3_aa: CASSPDRVRGELFF; cdr3_nt: TGTGCCAGCAGTCCCGACAGGGTCCGGGGGGAGCTGTTTTTT; d_call: TRBD1; j_call: TRBJ2-2; clone_size: once; v_call: TRBV27
cdr3_aa: CASSGLDTGNTIYF; cdr3_nt: TGTGCCAGCAGCGGGCTTGACACTGGAAACACCATATATTTT; d_call: -; j_call: TRBJ1-3; clone_size: -; v_call: TRBV9
cdr3_aa: CASSLLDRSYEQYF; cdr3_nt: TGTGCCAGCAGTTTACTAGACAGGAGTTACGAGCAGTACTTC; d_call: -; j_call: TRBJ2-7; clone_size: -; v_call: TRBV28
cdr3_aa: CASSLGLADQETQYF; cdr3_nt: TGTGCCAGCAGCCTGGGACTAGCGGATCAAGAGACCCAGTACTTC; d_call: TRBD2; j_call: TRBJ2-5; clone_size: -; v_call: TRBV9
cdr3_aa: CAISGLSYEQYF; cdr3_nt: TGTGCCATCAGTGGACTCTCCTACGAGCAGTACTTC; d_call: -; j_call: TRBJ2-7; clone_size: -; v_call: TRBV10-3
cdr3_aa: CASSPRQGTTYNEQFF; cdr3_nt: TGTGCCAGCAGCCCGAGACAGGGTACTACCTACAATGAGCAGTTCTTC; d_call: TRBD1; j_call: TRBJ2-1; clone_size: -; v_call: TRBV5-6
cdr3_aa: CASSGRKGNTGELFF; cdr3_nt: TGTGCCAGTAGTGGGAGAAAAGGCAACACCGGGGAGCTGTTTTTT; d_call: -; j_call: TRBJ2-2; clone_size: -; v_call: TRBV19
cdr3_aa: CASSFGSRDEQYF; cdr3_nt: TGTGCCAGCAGTTTTGGAAGCCGGGACGAGCAGTACTTC; d_call: -; j_call: TRBJ2-7; clone_size: -; v_call: TRBV27
cdr3_aa: CVSSFDRVTDTQYF; cdr3_nt: TGTGTCAGCAGTTTTGACAGGGTTACAGATACGCAGTATTTT; d_call: TRBD1; j_call: TRBJ2-3; clone_size: -; v_call: TRBV28
cdr3_aa: CASSRTGAFTDTQYF; cdr3_nt: TGTGCCAGCAGTCGGACAGGGGCCTTCACAGATACGCAGTATTTT; d_call: TRBD1; j_call: TRBJ2-3; clone_size: -; v_call: TRBV6-5
cdr3_aa: CASSIENSLSNQNTEAFF; cdr3_nt: TGTGCCAGTAGTATAGAAAACAGCCTCTCCAATCAGAACACTGAAGCTTTCTTT; d_call: -; j_call: TRBJ1-1; clone_size: -; v_call: TRBV19
cdr3_aa: CASRMTDSYEQYF; cdr3_nt: TGTGCCAGCAGAATGACAGATTCCTACGAGCAGTACTTC; d_call: -; j_call: TRBJ2-7; clone_size: -; v_call: TRBV2
cdr3_aa: CASSVGREGNTEAFF; cdr3_nt: TGTGCCAGCAGCGTAGGCAGGGAAGGAAACACTGAAGCTTTCTTT; d_call: -; j_call: TRBJ1-1; clone_size: -; v_call: TRBV9
cdr3_aa: CASSQSRGATDTQYF; cdr3_nt: TGCGCCAGCAGCCAGTCACGGGGGGCCACAGATACGCAGTATTTT; d_call: -; j_call: TRBJ2-3; clone_size: once; v_call: TRBV4-3
cdr3_aa: CASSRQPSGGAAGELFF; cdr3_nt: TGCGCCAGCAGCCGCCAACCTAGCGGGGGGGCCGCGGGGGAGCTGTTTTTT; d_call: TRBD2; j_call: TRBJ2-2; clone_size: -; v_call: TRBV5-1
cdr3_aa: CASSIRRGELFF; cdr3_nt: TGTGCCAGCAGCATCAGGCGCGGGGAGCTGTTTTTT; d_call: -; j_call: TRBJ2-2; clone_size: -; v_call: TRBV5-7
cdr3_aa: CASSPSVQGYTF; cdr3_nt: TGTGCCAGCAGCCCCTCAGTGCAGGGCTACACCTTC; d_call: -; j_call: TRBJ1-2; clone_size: -; v_call: TRBV7-2
cdr3_aa: CAIRLAGAPYEQYF; cdr3_nt: TGTGCCATCAGGCTAGCGGGGGCCCCCTACGAGCAGTACTTC; d_call: TRBD2; j_call: TRBJ2-7; clone_size: -; v_call: TRBV10-3
cdr3_aa: CASSDSARGHNEQFF; cdr3_nt: TGTGCCAGCAGTGACTCAGCTAGGGGCCACAATGAGCAGTTCTTC; d_call: -; j_call: TRBJ2-1; clone_size: -; v_call: TRBV2
cdr3_aa: CASSSPLRGDYNEQFF; cdr3_nt: TGTGCCAGCTCATCCCCATTGCGGGGGGACTACAATGAGCAGTTCTTC; d_call: TRBD2; j_call: TRBJ2-1; clone_size: -; v_call: TRBV18
cdr3_aa: CASSHYLTGTGGSVYEKLFF; cdr3_nt: TGCGCCAGCAGCCACTATCTCACCGGGACAGGGGGATCGGTCTATGAAAAACTGTTTTTT; d_call: TRBD1; j_call: TRBJ1-4; clone_size: -; v_call: TRBV4-3
cdr3_aa: CASTKGRGQAGELFF; cdr3_nt: TGTGCCAGCACTAAGGGTAGGGGGCAGGCCGGGGAGCTGTTTTTT; d_call: TRBD1; j_call: TRBJ2-2; clone_size: few; v_call: TRBV6-5
cdr3_aa: CASSIAGGGNNEQFF; cdr3_nt: TGTGCCAGTAGTATAGCCGGGGGGGGGAATAATGAGCAGTTCTTC; d_call: TRBD2; j_call: TRBJ2-1; clone_size: -; v_call: TRBV19
cdr3_aa: CASSFRLTPHQETQYF; cdr3_nt: TGTGCCAGCAGCTTCCGACTTACCCCCCACCAAGAGACCCAGTACTTC; d_call: -; j_call: TRBJ2-5; clone_size: -; v_call: TRBV7-6
cdr3_aa: CASSATSGGTDTQYF; cdr3_nt: TGCGCCAGCAGCGCAACTAGCGGGGGCACAGATACGCAGTATTTT; d_call: TRBD2; j_call: TRBJ2-3; clone_size: -; v_call: TRBV5-1
cdr3_aa: CASSLTGDIQYF; cdr3_nt: TGCGCCAGCAGCTTAACAGGGGATATCCAGTACTTC; d_call: TRBD1; j_call: TRBJ2-5; clone_size: -; v_call: TRBV5-1
cdr3_aa: CASSQDRGDTQYF; cdr3_nt: TGCGCCAGCAGCCAAGATCGGGGGGATACGCAGTATTTT; d_call: -; j_call: TRBJ2-3; clone_size: -; v_call: TRBV4-1
cdr3_aa: CASSVGTRNMNTEAFF; cdr3_nt: TGTGCCAGCAGCGTAGGGACAAGGAATATGAACACTGAAGCTTTCTTT; d_call: -; j_call: TRBJ1-1; clone_size: few; v_call: TRBV7-2
cdr3_aa: CAWSGTGSGQYF; cdr3_nt: TGTGCCTGGAGTGGGACAGGGTCCGGGCAGTACTTC; d_call: TRBD1; j_call: TRBJ2-7; clone_size: -; v_call: TRBV30
cdr3_aa: CASSSVLGVAGSSYNEQFF; cdr3_nt: TGTGCCAGCAGTTCAGTCCTAGGAGTAGCGGGAAGCTCCTACAATGAGCAGTTCTTC; d_call: TRBD2; j_call: TRBJ2-1; clone_size: -; v_call: TRBV28
cdr3_aa: CASSYSTRGSNQPQHF; cdr3_nt: TGTGCCAGCAGTTACTCGACGAGGGGGAGCAATCAGCCCCAGCATTTT; d_call: -; j_call: TRBJ1-5; clone_size: -; v_call: TRBV28
cdr3_aa: CASSLGTGGFTGELFF; cdr3_nt: TGTGCCAGCAGCCTGGGGACAGGGGGCTTCACCGGGGAGCTGTTTTTT; d_call: TRBD1; j_call: TRBJ2-2; clone_size: -; v_call: TRBV7-9
cdr3_aa: CASTLGTDTGELFF; cdr3_nt: TGTGCCAGCACTTTGGGTACAGACACCGGGGAGCTGTTTTTT; d_call: -; j_call: TRBJ2-2; clone_size: few; v_call: TRBV25-1
cdr3_aa: CASSMGQGNTLGGYTF; cdr3_nt: TGTGCCAGTAGTATGGGACAGGGAAACACTCTGGGCGGCTACACCTTC; d_call: TRBD1; j_call: TRBJ1-2; clone_size: -; v_call: TRBV19
cdr3_aa: CASSRSGLAGGSYEQYF; cdr3_nt: TGTGCCAGCAGTCGATCCGGACTAGCGGGGGGCTCCTACGAGCAGTACTTC; d_call: TRBD2; j_call: TRBJ2-7; clone_size: -; v_call: TRBV13
cdr3_aa: CASSLRLGQPNEKLFF; cdr3_nt: TGTGCCAGCAGCTTAAGGTTAGGACAGCCCAATGAAAAACTGTTTTTT; d_call: -; j_call: TRBJ1-4; clone_size: -; v_call: TRBV7-9